This entry features one TCR beta chain sequence. Sequenced by immunoSEQ multiplex PCR; TCRdb stores in-frame clones only, minus some. The repertoire holds approximately 220,000 clones, with 86% as singletons. Trimming shortened V by 5 bases and J by 2 bases, and 4 bases separated the two germline ends. Germline CDR1 is ENHRY and CDR2 is SYGVKD. This CDR3 has 11 residues. All enrollees were roughly 18 to 95 years old and from about 24 US areas. Cohorts were determined from participant-reported clinical history. The study recruited exposed participants who had met a COVID-19 case within 2 weeks before entry. This sample was taken from a study of blood T cell repertoires in COVID-19. Across the study: T cells, B-cell-depleted T cells, or PBMCs provided the cDNA or gDNA that served as material.

Sequenced material: PBMCs or T cells enriched from blood (not recorded which). The genes are TRBV10-3 and TRBJ2-7; the D is unclear. This clonotype was obtained from a woman between 25 and 40 years old who had been exposed to COVID-19. CDR3: CAISNTYEQYF. In nucleotides, the CDR3 is TGTGCCATCAGTAATACCTACGAGCAGTACTTC.